These T cell receptor beta chains were read from a single sample in a study of blood T cell repertoires in COVID-19. Sequencing was performed with immunoSEQ multiplex PCR; in TCRdb, only in-frame clones are kept and a portion is missing. Altogether 130,000 to 150,000 clones are present, approximately 88% being singletons, with the ten largest covering less than 2%. The source material was peripheral blood. The receptor set was obtained from a man between 65 and 85 years old with acute or convalescent COVID-19. Each CDR3 is given with its conserved first and last residue. Fields, in order: D gene, clone size, J gene, V gene, CDR3 protein, CDR3 DNA. D genes are given only for firm matches. Clone size is stated in some rows and not others, as once, few, many or a class when expanded.

D: -
size: -
J: TRBJ2-7
V: TRBV3-1/TRBV3-2
CDR3: CASSPSGQRTSYEQYF
DNA: TGTGCCAGCAGCCCTTCCGGCCAGCGGACCTCCTACGAGCAGTACTTC

D: TRBD1
size: -
J: TRBJ1-5
V: TRBV3-1/TRBV3-2
CDR3: CASSPGTGGNQPQHF
DNA: TGTGCCAGCAGCCCGGGGACAGGGGGCAATCAGCCCCAGCATTTT

D: TRBD1
size: -
J: TRBJ1-1
V: TRBV5-1
CDR3: CASSEGTVGEAFF
DNA: TGCGCCAGCAGCGAGGGGACAGTCGGTGAAGCTTTCTTT

D: -
size: few
J: TRBJ2-1
V: TRBV5-1
CDR3: CASSSGSGNEQFF
DNA: TGCGCCAGCAGCTCCGGGTCGGGCAATGAGCAGTTCTTC

D: TRBD1
size: -
J: TRBJ2-5
V: TRBV27
CDR3: CASSLGGTGGSETQYF
DNA: TGTGCCAGCAGTTTAGGCGGGACAGGGGGATCAGAGACCCAGTACTTC

D: -
size: -
J: TRBJ2-2
V: TRBV5-1
CDR3: CASSPVPGLPNTGELFF
DNA: TGCGCCAGCAGCCCGGTACCGGGACTCCCGAACACCGGGGAGCTGTTTTTT

D: TRBD2
size: -
J: TRBJ2-5
V: TRBV3-1/TRBV3-2
CDR3: CASSPLGASGRPQETQYF
DNA: TGTGCCAGCAGCCCCCTAGGAGCTAGCGGGAGGCCTCAAGAGACCCAGTACTTC

D: TRBD2
size: -
J: TRBJ2-3
V: TRBV15
CDR3: CATSPSGGTDTQYF
DNA: TGTGCCACCAGCCCTAGCGGGGGCACAGATACGCAGTATTTT

D: TRBD1
size: -
J: TRBJ2-7
V: TRBV7-9
CDR3: CASSTGTGMYEQYF
DNA: TGTGCCAGCAGCACCGGGACAGGGATGTACGAGCAGTACTTC

D: TRBD1
size: -
J: TRBJ1-2
V: TRBV7-9
CDR3: CASSTSNRGHGYTF
DNA: TGTGCCAGCAGCACCTCAAACAGGGGGCATGGCTACACCTTC

D: -
size: -
J: TRBJ2-4
V: TRBV28
CDR3: CASSFRGVKNIQYF
DNA: TGTGCCAGCAGTTTCAGGGGGGTCAAAAACATTCAGTACTTC

D: -
size: few
J: TRBJ2-7
V: TRBV7-2
CDR3: CASSARRNYEQYF
DNA: TGTGCCAGCAGCGCAAGGAGAAACTACGAGCAGTACTTC

D: -
size: few
J: TRBJ1-6
V: TRBV19
CDR3: CASSMGQAKYNSPLHF
DNA: TGTGCCAGTAGTATGGGTCAGGCGAAATATAATTCACCCCTCCACTTT

D: -
size: -
J: TRBJ2-7
V: TRBV6-2/TRBV6-3
CDR3: CASSRSGYEQYF
DNA: TGTGCCAGCAGCCGTTCGGGCTACGAGCAGTACTTC

D: TRBD1
size: once
J: TRBJ2-7
V: TRBV5-1
CDR3: CASSWAGTGLDEQYF
DNA: TGCGCCAGCAGCTGGGCGGGGACAGGGCTCGACGAGCAGTACTTC

D: TRBD2
size: once
J: TRBJ2-1
V: TRBV2
CDR3: CASRAGTSGTQEFF
DNA: TGTGCCAGCAGGGCCGGGACTAGCGGAACTCAGGAGTTCTTC

D: TRBD2
size: -
J: TRBJ2-3
V: TRBV27
CDR3: CASSSHLAGLTDTQYF
DNA: TGTGCCAGCAGTTCCCATCTAGCGGGCCTTACAGATACGCAGTATTTT

D: TRBD1
size: -
J: TRBJ1-5
V: TRBV9
CDR3: CASSRKLRGYRQPQHF
DNA: TGTGCCAGCAGCCGGAAACTCAGGGGGTACCGACAGCCCCAGCATTTT

D: -
size: -
J: TRBJ1-3
V: TRBV19
CDR3: CASTSRAGNTIYF
DNA: TGTGCCAGTACCTCCAGGGCTGGAAACACCATATATTTT

D: TRBD1
size: -
J: TRBJ2-3
V: TRBV5-6
CDR3: CASSPRWDRGLTDTQYF
DNA: TGTGCCAGCAGCCCAAGATGGGACAGGGGCCTCACAGATACGCAGTATTTT

D: TRBD1
size: -
J: TRBJ1-6
V: TRBV19
CDR3: CASSRDRGPNSPLHF
DNA: TGTGCCAGTAGTCGGGACAGGGGGCCCAATTCACCCCTCCACTTT

D: TRBD1
size: -
J: TRBJ1-5
V: TRBV7-3
CDR3: CASSSTGGQPQHF
DNA: TGTGCCAGCAGCTCGACAGGGGGTCAGCCCCAGCATTTT

D: TRBD2
size: -
J: TRBJ2-5
V: TRBV15
CDR3: CATSKLAGGPGETQYF
DNA: TGTGCCACCAGCAAGCTAGCGGGGGGGCCGGGTGAGACCCAGTACTTC

D: -
size: -
J: TRBJ1-1
V: TRBV6-5
CDR3: CASSSRGAEAFF
DNA: TGTGCCAGCAGTTCGCGGGGAGCTGAAGCTTTCTTT

D: TRBD1
size: once
J: TRBJ1-1
V: TRBV7-3
CDR3: CASSPNTGDTEAFF
DNA: TGTGCCAGCAGCCCTAACACAGGGGACACTGAAGCTTTCTTT

D: -
size: -
J: TRBJ1-1
V: TRBV19
CDR3: CASTWRRDAEAFF
DNA: TGTGCCAGTACCTGGAGGAGGGACGCTGAAGCTTTCTTT

D: -
size: -
J: TRBJ1-4
V: TRBV28
CDR3: CASQSGEKLFF
DNA: TGTGCCAGCCAAAGCGGGGAAAAACTGTTTTTT

D: TRBD1
size: -
J: TRBJ2-7
V: TRBV6-5
CDR3: CASSRDRGYEQYF
DNA: TGTGCCAGCAGCCGGGACAGGGGATACGAGCAGTACTTC

D: -
size: -
J: TRBJ1-5
V: TRBV5-8
CDR3: CASSFQRGSNQPQHF
DNA: TGTGCCAGCAGCTTTCAGCGGGGTAGCAATCAGCCCCAGCATTTT

D: TRBD2
size: -
J: TRBJ2-1
V: TRBV9
CDR3: CASSVGVAGGYNEQFF
DNA: TGTGCCAGCAGCGTAGGGGTAGCGGGAGGATACAATGAGCAGTTCTTC

D: -
size: -
J: TRBJ2-7
V: TRBV6-1
CDR3: CASSEQGGSYEQYF
DNA: TGTGCCAGCAGTGAACAGGGGGGCTCCTACGAGCAGTACTTC

D: TRBD1
size: -
J: TRBJ2-2
V: TRBV5-1
CDR3: CASSITGGWTGELFF
DNA: TGCGCCAGCAGCATTACAGGGGGCTGGACCGGGGAGCTGTTTTTT

D: TRBD1
size: -
J: TRBJ1-2
V: TRBV5-6
CDR3: CASSLPGGQGSGYTF
DNA: TGTGCCAGCAGCTTGCCGGGGGGACAGGGTAGTGGCTACACCTTC

D: -
size: -
J: TRBJ1-6
V: TRBV2
CDR3: CAGRSRGASSYNSPLHF
DNA: TGTGCCGGCAGGTCGCGGGGGGCTAGCTCCTATAATTCACCCCTCCACTTT

D: TRBD1
size: -
J: TRBJ1-2
V: TRBV7-9
CDR3: CASSPRTGGEDGYTF
DNA: TGTGCCAGCAGCCCCCGGACAGGGGGCGAAGATGGCTACACCTTC

D: TRBD1
size: -
J: TRBJ2-5
V: TRBV19
CDR3: CASSPGTVAQETQYF
DNA: TGTGCCAGTAGTCCTGGGACAGTGGCCCAAGAGACCCAGTACTTC

D: -
size: -
J: TRBJ1-2
V: TRBV27
CDR3: CASSLRANYGYTF
DNA: TGTGCCAGCAGTTTACGGGCTAACTATGGCTACACCTTC